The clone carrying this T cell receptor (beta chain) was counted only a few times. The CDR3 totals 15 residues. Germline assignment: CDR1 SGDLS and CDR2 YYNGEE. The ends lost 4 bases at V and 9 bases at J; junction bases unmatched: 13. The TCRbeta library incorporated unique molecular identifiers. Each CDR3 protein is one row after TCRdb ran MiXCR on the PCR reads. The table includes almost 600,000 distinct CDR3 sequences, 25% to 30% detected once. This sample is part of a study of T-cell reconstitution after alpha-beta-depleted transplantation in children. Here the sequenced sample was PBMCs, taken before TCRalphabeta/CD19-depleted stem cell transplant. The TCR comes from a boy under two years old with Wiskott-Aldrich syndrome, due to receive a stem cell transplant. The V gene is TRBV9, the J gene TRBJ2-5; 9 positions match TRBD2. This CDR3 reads CASSFRLADYSAQYF. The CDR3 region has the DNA TGTGCCAGCAGCTTTCGACTAGCGGACTACTCGGCCCAGTACTTC.